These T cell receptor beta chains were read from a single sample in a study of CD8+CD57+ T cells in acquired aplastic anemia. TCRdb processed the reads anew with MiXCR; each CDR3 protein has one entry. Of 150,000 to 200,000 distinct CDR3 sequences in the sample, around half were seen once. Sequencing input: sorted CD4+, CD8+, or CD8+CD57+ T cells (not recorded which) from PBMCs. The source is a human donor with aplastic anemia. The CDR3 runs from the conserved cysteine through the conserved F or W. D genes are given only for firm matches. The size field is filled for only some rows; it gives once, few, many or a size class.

TGTGCCATCCAGGACAATTACAATGAGCAGTTCTTC,CAIQDNYNEQFF,TRBJ2-1,TRBV10-3,-,-
TGTGCCAGTAGTATCAGGGGACTTGATTCACCCCTCCACTTT,CASSIRGLDSPLHF,TRBJ1-6,TRBV19,-,-
TGTGCCAGTAGTTCCTGGACTAGCGGGGCCGGGGAGCTGTTTTTT,CASSSWTSGAGELFF,TRBJ2-2,TRBV19,TRBD2,-
TGTGCCAGCAGCCCCCAGATGGCAGATACGCAGTATTTT,CASSPQMADTQYF,TRBJ2-3,TRBV7-6,-,-
TGTGCCATCAATTCGGGGACCTATGGCTACACCTTC,CAINSGTYGYTF,TRBJ1-2,TRBV10-3,-,few
TGCAGTGCTAGACGCAGACAGGGCTACGAGCAGTACTTC,CSARRRQGYEQYF,TRBJ2-7,TRBV20-1,TRBD1,-
TGTGCCTGGAGTCTTACAGGCTCCAATCAGCCCCAGCATTTT,CAWSLTGSNQPQHF,TRBJ1-5,TRBV30,-,few
TGTGCCAGTAGTATCTGGCTAGCGGAAAACAATGAGCAGTTCTTC,CASSIWLAENNEQFF,TRBJ2-1,TRBV19,TRBD2,-
TGTGCCAGCAGCCGGGGCAGTAACTATGGCTACACCTTC,CASSRGSNYGYTF,TRBJ1-2,TRBV7-8,-,many
TGCGCCAGCAGCTTCACCTCCCCCTCCGAGCAGTACTTC,CASSFTSPSEQYF,TRBJ2-7,TRBV5-1,-,few
TGTGCCAGCAGCCAAGAACAACCTACAGGGACCTTGCATTTT,CASSQEQPTGTLHF,TRBJ1-5,TRBV4-2,-,many
TGTGCCACCTCCGGAAACAGGGGAGTCGTTTACGAGCAGTACTTC,CATSGNRGVVYEQYF,TRBJ2-7,TRBV18,TRBD1,-
TGTGCCAGTAGGCCCTCGGACGGCTATGGCTACACCTTC,CASRPSDGYGYTF,TRBJ1-2,TRBV19,-,-
TGTGCCAGCAGCTCAACAGGGTTTTCTAATTCACCCCTCCACTTT,CASSSTGFSNSPLHF,TRBJ1-6,TRBV6-5,-,many
TGTGCCAGCAGTTACTCGCCAGCTGGTGAGCAGTTCTTC,CASSYSPAGEQFF,TRBJ2-1,TRBV2,-,-
TGTGCCAGCAGTCCACGGACAGGGGCGGGCTGGCAGTACTTC,CASSPRTGAGWQYF,TRBJ2-7,TRBV27,TRBD1,many
TGTGCCTTACGAAGGCGGGGACTAGCGGGACCAATTAAGGACGAGCAGTACTTC,CALRRRGLAGPIKDEQYF,TRBJ2-7,TRBV14,TRBD2,-
TGTGCCAGCAGCGTGTCGACGGTGCCCCACGAGCAGTACTTC,CASSVSTVPHEQYF,TRBJ2-7,TRBV9,-,-
TGTGCCAGCAGTTACCAGACGGGTCTTGGGGACGAGCAGTACTTC,CASSYQTGLGDEQYF,TRBJ2-7,TRBV6-6,-,-
TGTGCCAGCAGTTTAGTACCACCGGGCACAGCAGGAAACACCATATATTTT,CASSLVPPGTAGNTIYF,TRBJ1-3,TRBV12-3/TRBV12-4,-,many
TGTGCCAGCAGCTCAACGTACGAACAGGGAAGCACCGGGGAGCTGTTTTTT,CASSSTYEQGSTGELFF,TRBJ2-2,TRBV5-6,-,few
TGTGCCAGTAGTATATCGGGACTAGCCAGGGATGAGCAGTTCTTC,CASSISGLARDEQFF,TRBJ2-1,TRBV19,TRBD2,-
TGTGCCACCCTGAGGAGGGTTGGGTGTCGAAATTCACCCCTCCACTTT,CATLRRVGCRNSPLHF,TRBJ1-6,TRBV24-1,-,-
TGTGCCAGCAGCCAAGATCTTGTTTGGACAAACGGTACTTACGAGCAGTACTTC,CASSQDLVWTNGTYEQYF,TRBJ2-7,TRBV14,-,-
TGTGCCAGCAGCCCCTTGGGGGCGCCGGGCTACACCTTC,CASSPLGAPGYTF,TRBJ1-2,TRBV25-1,-,-
TGTGCCAGCAGCTTGACAGGGACTTCTAACTATGGCTACACCTTC,CASSLTGTSNYGYTF,TRBJ1-2,TRBV7-3,TRBD1,-
TGTGCCAGTAGTATGCCGGGACAGGGGATTTATGGCTACACCTTC,CASSMPGQGIYGYTF,TRBJ1-2,TRBV19,TRBD1,many
TGTGCCAGCAGCCCTAGTGGTCGGGAGGGAAAACTGTTTTTT,CASSPSGREGKLFF,TRBJ1-4,TRBV7-9,-,many
TGTGCCAGCAGCCCACCGCTCGGCGGCTACACCTTC,CASSPPLGGYTF,TRBJ1-2,TRBV7-9,-,-
TGTGCCAGCAGCTTAGGAGTAGACAGGGAAGCTTTCTTT,CASSLGVDREAFF,TRBJ1-1,TRBV7-3,-,many
TGCGCCACCCGGACTCCCTTTGTTGAGCAGTTCTTC,CATRTPFVEQFF,TRBJ2-1,TRBV10-1,-,many
TGTGCCAGCAGCGTAAACCAGACCCAGCATTTT,CASSVNQTQHF,TRBJ1-5,TRBV9,-,-
TGTGCCAGCAGCTTGGACAGGGTAAATGGCTACACCTTC,CASSLDRVNGYTF,TRBJ1-2,TRBV9,TRBD1,few
TGTGCCAGCAGCTTATCGACCAGCACAGATACGCAGTATTTT,CASSLSTSTDTQYF,TRBJ2-3,TRBV5-4,-,many
TGCAGCGTTGAAGGGGACAGACGCTACGAGCAGTACTTC,CSVEGDRRYEQYF,TRBJ2-7,TRBV29-1,TRBD1,-
TGTGCCAGCAGTGAAAGTCCCAGCAAGGGGGAGACCCAGTACTTC,CASSESPSKGETQYF,TRBJ2-5,TRBV6-1,-,many
TGTGCCAGCGGAATACAGGCCACGAATTCACCCCTCCACTTT,CASGIQATNSPLHF,TRBJ1-6,TRBV6-1,-,many
TGTGCCAGCTCACCCCTGCTGCAAACCGGGGAGCTGTTTTTT,CASSPLLQTGELFF,TRBJ2-2,TRBV18,-,few
TGTGCCAGTAGTTTCCTTAGCTTCGGGACAGGGGGCGCGGATGGCTACACCTTC,CASSFLSFGTGGADGYTF,TRBJ1-2,TRBV19,TRBD1,many
TGTGCCATTTCCCCCAACGCGCTAGCGGCTAGCTCCTACGAGCAGTACTTC,CAISPNALAASSYEQYF,TRBJ2-7,TRBV10-3,TRBD2,many
TGTGCTAGCAGCTTAGAGGGGGCTAGCACAGATACGCAGTATTTT,CASSLEGASTDTQYF,TRBJ2-3,TRBV7-7,TRBD1,-
TGTGCCACCAGTGATGCTGGACTAGCGGGTAGAGATGAGCAGTTCTTC,CATSDAGLAGRDEQFF,TRBJ2-1,TRBV24-1,TRBD2,-
TGTGCCAGCAGTCGCAACAGGGACAACTATGGCTACACCTTC,CASSRNRDNYGYTF,TRBJ1-2,TRBV2,-,-
TGTGCCAGCAGTGAGCCAGGGACGAATTATGGCTACACCTTC,CASSEPGTNYGYTF,TRBJ1-2,TRBV2,-,many
TGTGCCAGCAGCTTGGGGGGGGATGGCTACACCTTC,CASSLGGDGYTF,TRBJ1-2,TRBV5-6,-,many
TGTGCCTGGTGTAAGGGCAAAAACATTCAGTACTTC,CAWCKGKNIQYF,TRBJ2-4,TRBV30,-,many
TGCAGCGTTGAAGCTCCTCTAACTAGCGGGGGTAACAATGAGCAGTTCTTC,CSVEAPLTSGGNNEQFF,TRBJ2-1,TRBV29-1,TRBD2,-
TGTGCCAGCAGTTCCATCGACGCAGGGAGCGACGAAGCTTTCTTT,CASSSIDAGSDEAFF,TRBJ1-1,TRBV27,-,many
TGTGCCAGCAGTTCTAGCGGGAGGGGGTCAGGCGAGCAGTACTTC,CASSSSGRGSGEQYF,TRBJ2-7,TRBV6-5,TRBD2,many